The 2 T cell receptor beta chains below come from one sample, sequenced in a study of glioma-infiltrating T cells after dendritic cell vaccination. Libraries were prepared by immunoSEQ multiplex PCR; TCRdb keeps only in-frame clonotypes and omits some of them. The table includes 80,000 to 100,000 clones, over 80% detected once. Time point noted: after dendritic cell vaccination, including at tumor progression/relapse. Sequencing was performed on blood, taken after dendritic cell vaccination. The origin of the receptors is a human donor with glioblastoma.

This chain connects TRBV5-4 to TRBJ1-2, with D perhaps matching TRBD1 (5 bases). The germline gives CDR1 SGHNT, CDR2 YYREEE (reference sequence). The CDR3 has 15 residues. The V gene lost 5 bases and the J gene lost 8 bases, with 22 bases spanning the gap. The CDR3 nucleotides are TGTGCCAGCAGATTTCCCCTCGATGCGGGGGGAGGCTACACCTTC. Amino acids: CASRFPLDAGGGYTF.

This clone turned up a few times. V gene TRBV11-3 combines with J gene TRBJ2-1, with 9 bases fitting TRBD2. After removal of 4 bases from V and 4 bases from J, the junction contained 2 bases not matched to a gene. The germline CDR1 and CDR2 sequences are SGHNT and YENEEA. The CDR3 is made up of 14 amino acids. DNA of the CDR3: TGTGCCAGCAGCTCGGGACTAGCTTACAATGAGCAGTTCTTC. Protein product: CASSSGLAYNEQFF. Full variable domain (missing parts from reference TRBV11-3 and TRBJ2-1): EAGVVQSPRYKIIEKKQPVAFWCNPISGHNTLYWYLQNLGQGPELLIRYENEEAVDDSQLPKDRFSAERLKGVDSTLKIQPAELGDSAVYLCASSSGLAYNEQFFGPGTRLTVL.